This TCR beta chain was obtained from a study of regulatory T cells in long-lasting Graves disease. The table lists this clonotype with many counts. The time point is: newly diagnosed GD, antithyroid drugs for less than 3 months. PBMC RNA served as the TCR library source. It was American Thyroid Association guidelines that determined Graves' disease diagnosis. CDR3 regions were amplified by Arm-PCR using iRepertoire HTBI primers to build TCR beta libraries. TCRdb re-analysed the multiplex PCR reads in MiXCR, keeping a single row per CDR3 protein. The repertoire consists of a few hundred thousand distinct CDR3 sequences, with roughly 15% occurring once and the leading ten covering around 20%. The data were also submitted as part of a second study, on T cells in Graves' hyperthyroidism and ophthalmopathy. From that paper: Researchers ran a first-round RT-PCR on the TCR CDR3 using the HTBI primer set.

The sequence was obtained from a woman between 18 and 29 years old with Graves disease. The specimen comprised peripheral blood mononuclear cells (PBMCs), sampled at new diagnosis, from a patient treated with antithyroid drugs.

The CDR3 loop reads CASSPPWPLQETQYF. CDR3 DNA sequence: TGTGCCAGCAGCCCGCCGTGGCCACTCCAAGAGACCCAGTACTTC. The chain recombines TRBV5-6 with TRBJ2-5, with D uncertain. The CDR3 loop spans 15 amino acids. Trimming took 4 bases from V and 1 from J, leaving 14 bases between them. Per the germline V gene, CDR1 is SGHDT and CDR2 is YYEEEE.